These 20 T cell receptor beta chains came from one sample sequenced in a study of T cell responses to AZD1222 COVID-19 vaccine. Only in-frame clones appear in the TCRdb table, and some are missing; sequencing was by immunoSEQ multiplex PCR. This table has 150,000 to 200,000 clones, 92% appearing once. Sequencing was performed on peripheral blood, taken on day 0 of AZD1222 vaccination. The receptors here all came from an adult in good health.

This clone was recorded a few times. The chain recombines TRBV2 with TRBJ2-2; D is unresolved. The V end was cut by 4 bases, the J end by 2 bases, with 11 bases between. This CDR3 has 15 residues. The V gene's germline CDR1 is SNHLY and CDR2 FYNNEI. The DNA of the CDR3 is TGTGCCAGCAGTGCAACAGCGAAAAACACCGGGGAGCTGTTTTTT. Translating it yields CASSATAKNTGELFF. Using reference TRBV2 and TRBJ2-2 for the parts outside the CDR3, the full variable domain is EPEVTQTPSHQVTQMGQEVILRCVPISNHLYFYWYRQILGQKVEFLVSFYNNEISEKSEIFDDQFSVERPDGSNFTLKIRSTKLEDSAMYFCASSATAKNTGELFFGEGSRLTVL.

The rearrangement joins TRBV29-1 to TRBJ2-5; 12 bases are shared with TRBD2. Per the germline V gene, CDR1 is SQVTM and CDR2 is ANQGSEA. CDR3 length: 13 amino acids. After removal of 6 bases from V and 6 bases from J, the junction contained 5 bases not matched to a gene. The CDR3 is CSVLTSGSKTQYF. The CDR3 DNA reads as TGCAGCGTCTTGACTAGCGGGAGCAAGACCCAGTACTTC.

J is TRBJ1-3 and V is TRBV5-4; perhaps TRBD1 as D (5 bases). The CDR3 totals 18 residues. Trimming stripped 1 base from V and 0 bases from J, with 17 bases between. CDR1 SGHNT and CDR2 YYREEE come from the germline V gene (reference sequence). The chain's CDR3 is CASSLQAGALISGNTIYF. The CDR3, as DNA: TGTGCCAGCAGCTTGCAAGCTGGGGCTTTAATCTCTGGAAACACCATATATTTT. Full variable domain (remainder filled in from reference TRBV5-4 and TRBJ1-3): ETGVTQSPTHLIKTRGQQVTLRCSSQSGHNTVSWYQQALGQGPQFIFQYYREEENGRGNFPPRFSGLQFPNYSSELNVNALELDDSALYLCASSLQAGALISGNTIYFGEGSWLTVV.

The chain joins TRBV7-9 to TRBJ2-6; possibly TRBD1 for D (5 bases). CDR1 SEHNR and CDR2 FQNEAQ come from the germline V gene (reference sequence). The CDR3 totals 13 residues. V lost 9 bases to trimming and J lost 1 base, with 7 bases between them. CDR3 nucleotides: TGTGCCAGTGACAGTTCTGGGGCCAACGTCCTGACTTTC. Protein sequence: CASDSSGANVLTF. The full variable domain, with the rest looked up from reference TRBV7-9 and TRBJ2-6, is DTGVSQNPRHKITKRGQNVTFRCDPISEHNRLYWYRQTLGQGPEFLTYFQNEAQLEKSRLLSDRFSAERPKGSFSTLEIQRTEQGDSAMYLCASDSSGANVLTFGAGSRLTVL.

This clone was detected once. The chain employs TRBV7-2 and TRBJ1-1; D possibly corresponds to TRBD1 (5 bases). The germline V and J ends were trimmed by 7 bases and 1 base, with 13 bases remaining between them. Per germline, CDR1 SGHTA and CDR2 FQGNSA. The CDR3 covers 14 residues. The CDR3 DNA reads as TGTGCCAGCAAACGGGGGGGGACGAACACTGAAGCTTTCTTT. The encoded protein is CASKRGGTNTEAFF.

The chain links TRBV15 to TRBJ2-2; 7 bases agree with TRBD2. The CDR3 runs to 15 residues. The ends lost 5 bases at V and 7 bases at J; junction bases unmatched: 10. Germline values: CDR1 LNHNV, CDR2 YYDKDF (reference sequence). The CDR3 spells CATSRWRERLGELFF. Written as DNA, the CDR3 is TGTGCCACCAGCCGATGGCGGGAGAGGCTCGGGGAGCTGTTTTTT.

The chain couples TRBV4-3 to TRBJ2-7; perhaps TRBD2 as D (6 bases). Germline V CDR1 and CDR2: LGHNA, YSLEER. This CDR3 comprises 14 residues. V lost 0 bases and J lost 6, with 12 bases in between. The CDR3 bases are TGCGCCAGCAGCCAAGATTACGGAGGGTCCGAGCAGTACTTC. This gives the protein CASSQDYGGSEQYF.

The J gene is TRBJ1-3, the V gene TRBV30, with D possibly TRBD1 on 5 matching bases. Trimming left V 5 bases short and J 8 bases short, with 19 bases between. The CDR3 is 14 amino acids. CDR1 and CDR2 (germline): GTSNPN, SVGIG (reference sequence). CDR3 in amino acids: CAWLKVGGGDTIYF. CDR3 nucleotide sequence: TGTGCCTGGCTCAAGGTTGGGGGGGGAGACACCATATATTTT. Variable domain in full (rest from reference TRBV30 and TRBJ1-3): SQTIHQWPATLVQPVGSPLSLECTVEGTSNPNLYWYRQAAGRGLQLLFYSVGIGQISSEVPQNLSASRPQDRQFILSSKKLLLSDSGFYLCAWLKVGGGDTIYFGEGSWLTVV.

The chain joins TRBV6-2 or TRBV6-3 to TRBJ2-5; 7 bases agree with TRBD2. J was trimmed by 5 bases and V by 6 bases; bases with no gene match: 9. The CDR3 totals 14 residues. Germline CDR1 MNHEY, CDR2 SVGEGT. Written as DNA, the CDR3 is TGTGCCAGCAGCCTACGGGGGGACGCGGAGACCCAGTACTTC. It codes for CASSLRGDAETQYF.

The chain uses TRBV7-9 and TRBJ2-1; the D gene could be TRBD1 or TRBD2 (6 bases each). CDR1 SEHNR and CDR2 FQNEAQ come from the germline V gene (reference sequence). The V and J ends lost 2 bases and 2 bases respectively, with 10 bases between them. This CDR3 is built from 15 residues. CDR3 residues: CASSLRRGAYNEQFF. DNA for the CDR3: TGTGCCAGCAGCTTAAGGAGGGGGGCCTACAATGAGCAGTTCTTC.

This sequence joins TRBV24-1 and TRBJ2-2; either TRBD1 or TRBD2 may supply D (6 bases each). Germline lookup yields CDR1 KGHDR and CDR2 SFDVKD. V shed 9 bases and J shed 8 bases, with 15 bases lying between them. This CDR3 region has 13 residues. CDR3 in amino acids: CATQRWGAGELFF. The CDR3 DNA is TGTGCCACCCAGAGATGGGGGGCGGGGGAGCTGTTTTTT.

The chain is built from TRBV19 and TRBJ2-7; TRBD1 matches at 7 bases. From germline, CDR1 is LNHDA and CDR2 SQIVND (reference sequence). The CDR3 spans 14 residues. V was clipped by 0 bases and J by 2 bases; unmatched bases: 1. Here the CDR3 reads CASSIDDRAYEQYF. The CDR3 DNA reads as TGTGCCAGTAGTATAGACGACAGGGCCTACGAGCAGTACTTC.

The chain joins TRBV5-1 to TRBJ1-2; 10 bases align to TRBD1. This CDR3 comprises 16 residues. After removal of 5 bases from V and 4 bases from J, the junction contained 11 bases not matched to a gene. In germline, CDR1 is SGHRS, CDR2 YFSETQ. The CDR3 sequence is CASSDPDRGPPYGYTF. For the CDR3, the DNA is TGCGCCAGCAGTGACCCCGACAGGGGGCCTCCCTATGGCTACACCTTC.

This sequence joins TRBV5-6 and TRBJ2-7; TRBD1 agrees at 7 bases. This CDR3 comprises 12 residues. V shed 0 bases and J 7 bases; nucleotides not matched to a gene: 1. Germline V CDR1 and CDR2: SGHDT, YYEEEE. CDR3 bases: TGTGCCAGCAGCTTGGGCAGGGGGGAGCAGTACTTC. Translated: CASSLGRGEQYF.

In the case of this clone: This CDR3 is also generated by other DNA sequences in the sample. The chain employs TRBV28 and TRBJ2-5, with D hard to call. The CDR3 length is 11 residues. V was pared by 4 bases and J by 5 bases, with 5 bases between. CDR1 and CDR2 (germline): MDHEN, SYDVKM. The CDR3 DNA sequence: TGTGCCAGCAGTTCCCAGGAGACCCAGTACTTC. This gives the protein CASSSQETQYF.

This sequence joins TRBV11-1 and TRBJ2-3, with a weak D call TRBD2 (6 bases). The ends were cut back, 1 base at V and 5 bases at J, with 10 bases in the middle. Germline V CDR1 and CDR2: SGHAT, FQDESV (reference sequence). CDR3 length equals 14 residues. For the CDR3, the DNA is TGTGCCAGCAGCTTAGGTGGAGGGGTAGATACGCAGTATTTT. Amino acid sequence: CASSLGGGVDTQYF.

V usage is TRBV7-3 and J usage is TRBJ1-1; D remains ambiguous. Germline loops: CDR1 SGHTA, CDR2 FQGTGA. V lost 0 bases, J lost 5 bases, and 7 bases lay in between. The CDR3 sequence is 13 residues long. The chain's CDR3 is CASSLTGDTEAFF. In DNA, the CDR3 is TGTGCCAGCAGCTTAACGGGAGATACTGAAGCTTTCTTT.

V and J are TRBV9 and TRBJ2-7; the match to TRBD2 covers 13 bases. This CDR3 spans 16 amino acids. The germline V gene has CDR1 SGDLS and CDR2 YYNGEE. The junction had 7 bases not matched to a gene; V was cut back by 4 bases and J by 3 bases. The CDR3 here is CASSPGLAGANYEQYF. In DNA, the CDR3 is TGTGCCAGCAGCCCAGGACTAGCGGGAGCCAACTACGAGCAGTACTTC.

This clone has more than one count but fewer than ten. The CDR3 sequence is CASSEAKAGEQFF. The CDR3 DNA is TGTGCCAGCAGTGAAGCGAAAGCAGGTGAGCAGTTCTTC. This rearrangement joins TRBV2 to TRBJ2-1; no reliable D call. The CDR3 totals 13 residues. V gave up 0 bases and J gave up 9 bases, with 9 bases separating them. Looked up from germline, CDR1 is SNHLY and CDR2 is FYNNEI.

V usage is TRBV4-2 and J usage is TRBJ2-2; D may correspond to TRBD1 or TRBD2 (5 bases each). Trimming pared 4 bases from V and 4 bases from J, leaving 13 bases between. This CDR3 comprises 15 residues. Germline values: CDR1 LGHNA, CDR2 YNFKEQ. CDR3 sequence (DNA): TGTGCCAGCAGCCCTATAGGGGACCTCACCGGGGAGCTGTTTTTT. It is translated as CASSPIGDLTGELFF.